This T cell receptor (beta chain) was captured in a study of T-cell memory formation after mild COVID-19 (dated by TCRdb to the early 2020s). For context, the study as a whole: TCR sequence clusters from the two donors were largely donor specific. The cohort comprised two young, previously healthy adult volunteers, one female and one male. T-cell clones expanding and contracting after mild COVID-19 in two donors were tracked by longitudinal TCRalpha and TCRbeta repertoire sequencing. Points the paper makes about the study in general: Some responding clones were detected in pre-infection memory, suggesting pre-existing cross-reactive memory T cells joined the SARS-CoV-2 response. Whether the second-wave clones peaking on day 37 were SARS-CoV-2 specific was not confirmed. Contracting CD4+ clones turned up mainly in the CM and EM memory subsets, whereas EMRA was where CD8+ clones were enriched. Only a couple of mild cases were covered by the study, and larger cohorts that include severe cases with pre-infection samples were considered necessary. Clones contracting from day 15 to 85 had balanced CD4/CD8 phenotypes, while a second wave expanding from day 15 to 37 was biased towards CD4+.

Sequencer: Illumina NovaSeq 6000. TCRalpha and TCRbeta cDNA libraries were built by 5'RACE with constant-segment primers, adding sample barcodes and unique molecular identifiers. RNA was extracted from every sample with Trizol reagent. The libraries were amplified in two PCR steps, and the second step added a second sample barcode and Illumina TruSeq adapters. The libraries were sequenced on an Illumina NovaSeq using 2 x 150 bp paired-end reads. As for the original processing: Reads were demultiplexed and collapsed into UMI-guided consensus sequences with migec v1.2.7. Using mixcr v2.1.11, UMI consensuses were aligned to TRA and TRB V and J templates and then assembled into clonotypes. A clonotype was counted as expanded or contracted only if both edgeR and NoisET called the change significant, with noise models trained on biological replicates. For edgeR calls, the thresholds were a false discovery rate-adjusted p below 0.01 and a log2 fold-change of 1. As an exploratory analysis of dynamics, max-normalized trajectories of the 1000 most abundant clonotypes were examined by PCA with hierarchical clustering. Separately sequenced CD4+ and CD8+ repertoires were used to assign the CD4 or CD8 phenotype of responding clones. TCRdb reanalyzed the raw reads on its own, using fastp at Q25 for trimming and MiXCR for clone calling, and kept in-frame beta chains. Identical CDR3 protein sequences are pooled into one entry, listed with their most common genes and DNA. The V and J calls follow TCRdb's processing rather than the paper's. For this sample the table gives about 210,000 distinct CDR3 sequences, of which 27% were detected only once. 10% to 12% of the sample lies in the top ten.

The junction shows trimming of 2 bases on V and 8 bases on J, and the gene matches do not reach 6 bases of it. From the cysteine through the phenylalanine, the CDR3 covers 14 amino acids. The sequence is cut down to CDR3 DNA, 42 bases in frame from base 1. Via the germline V gene, CDR1 is SGHRS and CDR2 YFSETQ. Ficoll-Paque density gradient centrifugation was used to isolate PBMCs. This clonotype was recorded a few times. Its recognized antigen is unknown. Base qualities are not at hand, and no much larger clone is one base apart. Rearrangement joined TRBV5-1 to TRBJ2-1, with 8 central nucleotides matching TRBD1. The clonotype originates from an adult woman who had mild COVID-19 (a few samples of this study predate the infection). The sample titles of this study are shuffled in the database, so cell type and time point are left out; the donor was told from shared clones. The specimen sequenced was PBMCs or a T cell subset sorted from them (not recorded which). The sequence in DNA is TGCGCCAGCAGCTTTGGCAGGGGGCAGGATGAGCAGTTCTTC. This sequence encodes CASSFGRGQDEQFF.